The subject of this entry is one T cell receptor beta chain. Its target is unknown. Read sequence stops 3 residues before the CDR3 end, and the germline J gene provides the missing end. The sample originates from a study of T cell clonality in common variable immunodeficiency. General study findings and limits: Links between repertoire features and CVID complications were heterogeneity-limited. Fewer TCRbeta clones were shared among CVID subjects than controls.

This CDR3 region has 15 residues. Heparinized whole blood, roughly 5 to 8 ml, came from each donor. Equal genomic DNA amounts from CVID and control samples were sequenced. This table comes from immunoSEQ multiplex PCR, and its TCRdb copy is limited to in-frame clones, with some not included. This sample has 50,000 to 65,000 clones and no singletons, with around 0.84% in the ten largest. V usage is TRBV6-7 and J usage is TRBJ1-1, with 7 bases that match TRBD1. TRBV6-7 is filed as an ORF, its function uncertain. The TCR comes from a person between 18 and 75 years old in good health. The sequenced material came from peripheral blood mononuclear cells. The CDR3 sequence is CASTPDRLIPLVAFF. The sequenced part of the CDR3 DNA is TGTGCCAGCACCCCGGACAGGTTGATCCCTCTGGTA.